This T cell receptor (beta chain) was captured by sequencing in a study of CXCR3-negative and CXCR3-positive naive CD8 T cells. Study-wide background: The libraries yielded 130 million to 150 million TRB reads, about 1.5 +/- 0.3 million each.

Germline assignment: CDR1 SGHRS and CDR2 YFSETQ. The CDR3 has 17 amino acids. It was by 5' RACE with UMI labels that the TRB cDNA libraries were prepared. With the 5' RACE reads reprocessed, TCRdb shows one record per CDR3 protein and no DNA. The table for this sample gives some 38,000 distinct CDR3 sequences. Points from the study as a whole: Naive subsets were similarly diverse, while memory CD8+ repertoires were much less diverse. It was found that naive subsets had comparable surface CD5, and TCR strength was inferred from TRB CDR3 properties.

Worth noting for this clonotype: Antigen unknown.

This sequence originates from a human donor in good health. Some clones in this sample may be carry-over from other donors' samples. Sequencing used memory CD8+ T cells from blood. V gene TRBV5-1 combines with J gene TRBJ1-1; the D gene TCRdb calls, TRBD1, cannot be checked with no DNA. The CDR3 loop reads CASSLDGTGLMNTEAFF. Filled out from reference TRBV5-1 and TRBJ1-1, the complete variable domain reads KAGVTQTPRYLIKTRGQQVTLSCSPISGHRSVSWYQQTPGQGLQFLFEYFSETQRNKGNFPGRFSGRQFSNSRSEMNVSTLELGDSALYLCASSLDGTGLMNTEAFFGQGTRLTVV.